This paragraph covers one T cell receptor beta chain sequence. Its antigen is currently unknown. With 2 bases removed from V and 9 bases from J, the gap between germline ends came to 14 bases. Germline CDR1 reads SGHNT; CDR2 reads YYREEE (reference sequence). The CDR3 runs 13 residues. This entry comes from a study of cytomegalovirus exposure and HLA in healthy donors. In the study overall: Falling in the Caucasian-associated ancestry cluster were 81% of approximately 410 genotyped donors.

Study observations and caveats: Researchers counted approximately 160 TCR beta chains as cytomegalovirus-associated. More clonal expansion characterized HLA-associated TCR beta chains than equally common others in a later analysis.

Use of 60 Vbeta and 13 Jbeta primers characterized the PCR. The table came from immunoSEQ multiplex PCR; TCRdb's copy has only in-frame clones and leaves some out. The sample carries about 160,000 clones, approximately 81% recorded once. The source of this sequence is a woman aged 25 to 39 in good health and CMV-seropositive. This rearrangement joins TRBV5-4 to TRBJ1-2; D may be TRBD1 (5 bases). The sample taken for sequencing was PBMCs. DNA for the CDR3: TGTGCCAGCAGCTTTGTAGGGGAGGGAAGCTACACCTTC. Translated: CASSFVGEGSYTF.